Below, one T cell receptor (beta chain) is given with its context. The target antigen is unknown. The primer mix had 52 TRBV and 13 TRBJ primers. Profiled with immunoSEQ multiplex PCR; TCRdb holds only in-frame clones, not every one. In the table there are 30,000 to 40,000 clones, 89% of which are singletons. The CDR3 extends over 15 amino acids. Trimming at V came to 2 bases and at J to 2 bases, leaving 4 bases not matched to a gene. Per germline, CDR1 MNHNY and CDR2 SVGAGI (reference sequence). This sample was taken from a study of regulatory T cells. All CD3G-deficient patients showed autoimmunity, more severe in two. At testing, patients were 2 to 39 years old, with reduced naive and increased memory T-cell proportions. Regulatory (CD25-high CD127-low) and conventional (CD25-low CD127-high) CD4+ T cells were sorted separately. Study-wide results and caveats: Hydrophobic residues at CDR3 positions 6 and 7 were enriched in conventional CD4+ T cells of CD3G-deficient patients.

Sequencing was carried out using conventional CD4+ T cells sorted from blood. This clonotype was sampled from a person aged 18 to 30 with CD3G deficiency. The chain links TRBV6-6 to TRBJ1-2; 8 bases match TRBD1. As DNA, the CDR3 is TGTGCCAGCAGTTACCCTACAGGGGGAAACTATGGCTACACCTTC. It yields the protein CASSYPTGGNYGYTF.